A selection of T cell receptor beta chains follows, all from one sample in a study of blood T cell repertoires in COVID-19. Generated by immunoSEQ multiplex PCR, the TCRdb table keeps only in-frame clones and is missing some. The data show 150,000 to 200,000 clones, approximately 86% seen once. Sequencing input: peripheral blood. These receptors originate from a man in his 60s with acute or convalescent COVID-19. The CDR3 runs from the conserved cysteine through the conserved F or W. The D gene is left open where the match is weak. Clone size is shown for a subset of rows, as once, few, many or a class of expanded clone.

v_call,clone_size,d_call,j_call,cdr3_nt,cdr3_aa
TRBV7-2,few,-,TRBJ2-5,TGTGCCAGCAGCACACAGGGTCAAGAGACCCAGTACTTC,CASSTQGQETQYF
TRBV9,-,TRBD1,TRBJ1-1,TGTGCCAGCAGCTTTGGGCAGGGGGACGCTGAAGCTTTCTTT,CASSFGQGDAEAFF
TRBV30,few,-,TRBJ1-1,TGTGCCTGGAGTGTCTCCGGGTACACTGAAGCTTTCTTT,CAWSVSGYTEAFF
TRBV27,-,TRBD2,TRBJ2-7,TGTGCCAGCAGTCCCGTGGGGGGACTAGCCTCTCGGGAGCAGTACTTC,CASSPVGGLASREQYF
TRBV28,-,TRBD2,TRBJ2-1,TGTGCCAGCAGTCCCCACCTAGCGGGAGAAGACAATGAGCAGTTCTTC,CASSPHLAGEDNEQFF
TRBV5-1,-,-,TRBJ1-1,TGCGCCAGCAGCTTGTGGGCCCTCATGAACACTGAAGCTTTCTTT,CASSLWALMNTEAFF
TRBV30,-,TRBD2,TRBJ2-7,TGTGCCTGGAGGCGACAGGGAGGTACGAGACTAGCGGTCTACGAGCAGTACTTC,CAWRRQGGTRLAVYEQYF
TRBV6-6,once,TRBD1,TRBJ2-7,TGTGCCAGCAGTTACAGGGGGCGCTTTTTGAACGAGCAGTACTTC,CASSYRGRFLNEQYF
TRBV2,few,-,TRBJ2-1,TGTGCCAAGGGGGGGTTGGCGAACGATGAGCAGTTCTTC,CAKGGLANDEQFF
TRBV29-1,-,-,TRBJ1-2,TGCAGCGTTGAAAAGGTGTACAGAAACTATGGCTACACCTTC,CSVEKVYRNYGYTF
TRBV7-2,-,TRBD2,TRBJ2-7,TGTGCCAGCAGCCAGGGACTAGCGGGTTACTACGAGCAGTACTTC,CASSQGLAGYYEQYF
TRBV5-5,-,TRBD2,TRBJ2-3,TGTGCCAGCAGCTTGGTACTAGCGGGAGGTATGGGAGATACGCAGTATTTT,CASSLVLAGGMGDTQYF
TRBV28,-,TRBD1,TRBJ2-3,TGTGCCAGCAGTGTCAGGGGGAGCCGCACAGATACGCAGTATTTT,CASSVRGSRTDTQYF
TRBV3-1/TRBV3-2,-,-,TRBJ1-6,TGTGCCAGCAGCCAAGACAGGAGGAGCTCCTATAATTCACCCCTCCACTTT,CASSQDRRSSYNSPLHF
TRBV3-1/TRBV3-2,-,TRBD1,TRBJ1-5,TGTGCCAGCAGCCCTTCCCTAGGGGGCGCTGGTAATCAGCCCCAGCATTTT,CASSPSLGGAGNQPQHF
TRBV27,-,-,TRBJ2-3,TGTGCCAGCAGTTTCAGGGGGGTTGGAGATACGCAGTATTTT,CASSFRGVGDTQYF
TRBV9,-,-,TRBJ2-4,TGTGCCAGCAGCGTAGCTCCGGAGGGAGGAAACATTCAGTACTTC,CASSVAPEGGNIQYF
TRBV10-2,-,-,TRBJ1-6,TGCGCCAGCAGTGCCTCACACGCTCGACCCCTCCACTTT,CASSASHARPLHF
TRBV18,-,-,TRBJ1-5,TGTGCCAGCTCACCACCAAGCGGTCAGCCCCAGCATTTT,CASSPPSGQPQHF
TRBV5-1,-,TRBD2,TRBJ2-3,TGCGCCAGCAGACCTCAACTAGCGAGCACAGATACGCAGTATTTT,CASRPQLASTDTQYF
TRBV28,-,TRBD1,TRBJ2-7,TGTGCCAGCAGTCTTCCGCCCGGAGGGACAGGGGGCTACGAGCAGTACTTC,CASSLPPGGTGGYEQYF
TRBV5-4,-,-,TRBJ2-7,TGTGCCAGCAGTTCGCGGGGCTTAATGGCTGGGGAGCAGTACTTC,CASSSRGLMAGEQYF
TRBV7-9,-,TRBD2,TRBJ2-3,TGTGCCAGCAGCTTAGCTAGCGGGAGGGCCGATACGCAGTATTTT,CASSLASGRADTQYF
TRBV30,-,-,TRBJ1-5,TGTGCCTGGAGTGTTGGAGGGGTAGGCCCCCAGCATTTT,CAWSVGGVGPQHF
TRBV7-9,once,-,TRBJ1-1,TGTGCCAGCAGACTGACAGCCCCCGCCGAAGCTTTCTTT,CASRLTAPAEAFF
TRBV28,-,-,TRBJ2-4,TGTGCCAGCAGGGAGGGCAGGGCGAACCTAGCCAAAAACATTCAGTACTTC,CASREGRANLAKNIQYF
TRBV10-2,once,-,TRBJ2-2,TGCGCCAGCAGATTAGTCCTGAACACCGGGGAGCTGTTTTTT,CASRLVLNTGELFF
TRBV5-1,-,TRBD1,TRBJ2-7,TGCGCCAGCAGCTATCGGGACAGCGGAACCTACGAGCAGTACTTC,CASSYRDSGTYEQYF